The 14 T cell receptor beta chains presented below share a single source sample, sequenced in a study of PD-1 blockade in classical Hodgkin lymphoma. Sequenced by immunoSEQ multiplex PCR; TCRdb stores in-frame clones only, minus some. This table holds about 32,000 clones, roughly four fifths found once. Indicated time point: cycle 4 day 1 (C4D1), after around six weeks of nivolumab. Each patient relapsed following autologous stem cell transplantation, and prior brentuximab vedotin exposure differed. Sequencing was performed on peripheral blood mononuclear cells (PBMCs), taken before the fourth cycle of nivolumab. These receptors were collected from a human donor with classical Hodgkin lymphoma.

CDR3 sequence reads: CASSLGTGGYEQYV. CDR3 DNA sequence: TGTGCCAGCAGCTTAGGGACAGGGGGCTACGAGCAGTACGTC. V usage is TRBV11-2 and J usage is TRBJ2-7; 10 bases align to TRBD1. Germline values: CDR1 SGHAT, CDR2 FQNNGV. The trim removed 1 base at V and 3 bases at J, leaving 0 bases unmatched. The CDR3 consists of 14 residues.

The V call is TRBV5-5, the J call TRBJ1-1; 8 positions match TRBD1. The CDR3 totals 14 residues. Germline V gene data show CDR1 as SGHKS and CDR2 as YYEKEE (reference sequence). With V trimmed by 7 bases and J by 3 bases, 8 bases remained unmatched. CDR3 sequence reads: CASSWTGLHTEAFF. The CDR3 region has the DNA TGTGCCAGCTCATGGACAGGGTTGCACACTGAAGCTTTCTTT.

The genes are TRBV5-1 and TRBJ2-5; D assignment may be TRBD1 or TRBD2 (5 bases each). Trimming removed 3 bases at V and 5 bases at J, with 17 bases between. The CDR3 sequence is 15 residues long. Germline CDR1 reads SGHRS; CDR2 reads YFSETQ. The CDR3 coding sequence is TGCGCCAGCAGCTGGGCCGGGACCCCCGCCGAGACCCAGTACTTC. Translating it yields CASSWAGTPAETQYF.

The chain uses TRBV19 and TRBJ1-5, with D unclear. Trimming removed 1 base from V and 3 bases from J, with 10 bases in between. The CDR3 consists of 15 residues. Germline V gene sequence: CDR1 LNHDA, CDR2 SQIVND (reference sequence). The CDR3 here is CASSIGRHYNQPQHF. The DNA of the CDR3 is TGTGCCAGTAGTATAGGTCGACACTACAATCAGCCCCAGCATTTT. The variable domain in full, completed from reference TRBV19 and TRBJ1-5, reads DGGITQSPKYLFRKEGQNVTLSCEQNLNHDAMYWYRQDPGQGLRLIYYSQIVNDFQKGDIAEGYSVSREKKESFPLTVTSAQKNPTAFYLCASSIGRHYNQPQHFGDGTRLSIL.

V is TRBV27 and J is TRBJ2-7; D might be TRBD1 (6 bases). This CDR3 has 15 residues. Germline V gene data show CDR1 as MNHEY and CDR2 as SMNVEV (reference sequence). V was trimmed by 6 bases and J by 4 bases, leaving 19 bases between them. The CDR3 sequence: CASRTTGTRSYEQYF. Here the CDR3 DNA reads TGTGCCAGCAGGACCACCGGGACACGGAGTTACGAGCAGTACTTC.

Here the CDR3 reads CASSVSPGIYANYGYTF. The CDR3 DNA reads TGTGCCAGCAGCGTATCTCCAGGGATATATGCTAACTATGGCTACACCTTC. The chain is built from TRBV9 and TRBJ1-2, with a weak D call TRBD1 (5 bases). Per germline, CDR1 SGDLS and CDR2 YYNGEE. The length of the CDR3 is 17 residues. V was shortened by 1 base and J by 0 bases, with 16 bases between the two germline ends.

The V and J genes are TRBV5-4 and TRBJ1-3; TRBD1 agrees at 9 bases. The CDR3 has 15 amino acids. V trimming: 5 bases; J trimming: 1 base; junction bases outside the gene matches: 4. From germline, CDR1 is SGHNT and CDR2 YYREEE (reference sequence). CDR3 region: CASSPGTGSGNTIYF. In nucleotides, the CDR3 is TGTGCCAGCAGTCCCGGGACAGGGTCTGGAAACACCATATATTTT. Variable domain in full (rest from reference TRBV5-4 and TRBJ1-3): ETGVTQSPTHLIKTRGQQVTLRCSSQSGHNTVSWYQQALGQGPQFIFQYYREEENGRGNFPPRFSGLQFPNYSSELNVNALELDDSALYLCASSPGTGSGNTIYFGEGSWLTVV.

This rearrangement joins TRBV15 to TRBJ2-5; tentatively, D is TRBD2 (6 bases). Per the germline V gene, CDR1 is LNHNV and CDR2 is YYDKDF (reference sequence). The V end was cut by 4 bases, the J end by 2 bases, with 14 bases between. The length of the CDR3 is 15 residues. This CDR3 is CATSTSWAGQETQYF. CDR3 DNA sequence: TGTGCCACCAGCACCTCCTGGGCGGGACAAGAGACCCAGTACTTC.

The chain uses TRBV2 and TRBJ1-2; a possible D gene is TRBD1 (5 bases). Looked up from germline, CDR1 is SNHLY and CDR2 is FYNNEI. The ends were cut back, 6 bases at V and 4 bases at J, with 18 bases in the middle. This CDR3 is built from 15 residues. CDR3 amino acids: CASRVDRAAAYGYTF. CDR3 in DNA: TGTGCCAGCAGGGTTGACAGAGCTGCCGCCTATGGCTACACCTTC. The whole variable domain, filled in from reference TRBV2 and TRBJ1-2, reads EPEVTQTPSHQVTQMGQEVILRCVPISNHLYFYWYRQILGQKVEFLVSFYNNEISEKSEIFDDQFSVERPDGSNFTLKIRSTKLEDSAMYFCASRVDRAAAYGYTFGSGTRLTVV.

In this sample, this clone is medium-sized. This chain connects TRBV30 to TRBJ1-1, with D unresolved. V gave up 5 bases and J gave up 0 bases, with 10 bases separating them. The CDR3 spans 13 residues. Germline V CDR1 and CDR2: GTSNPN, SVGIG (reference sequence). CDR3 in DNA: TGTGCCTGGGCACCTCTTATGAACACTGAAGCTTTCTTT. It codes for CAWAPLMNTEAFF. Looking up the rest from reference TRBV30 and TRBJ1-1 gives the full variable domain: SQTIHQWPATLVQPVGSPLSLECTVEGTSNPNLYWYRQAAGRGLQLLFYSVGIGQISSEVPQNLSASRPQDRQFILSSKKLLLSDSGFYLCAWAPLMNTEAFFGQGTRLTVV.

The chain combines TRBV15 with TRBJ2-7; 8 bases are shared with TRBD1. V lost 4 bases and J lost 6; bases outside the gene matches: 11. This CDR3 is built from 15 residues. CDR1 is LNHNV, CDR2 YYDKDF, per germline (reference sequence). The CDR3 sequence: CATSTPETGVGEQYF. The CDR3 DNA is TGTGCCACCAGCACACCCGAGACAGGGGTGGGCGAGCAGTACTTC.

The chain employs TRBV7-2 and TRBJ1-5; no clear D. Germline loops: CDR1 SGHTA, CDR2 FQGNSA. There are 12 residues in the CDR3. The ends were cut back, 1 base at V and 5 bases at J, with 3 bases in the middle. The CDR3 protein is CASSLGDQPQHF. For the CDR3, the DNA is TGTGCCAGCAGCTTAGGGGATCAGCCCCAGCATTTT.

The V and J genes are TRBV5-6 and TRBJ2-3, with 10 positions matching TRBD1. The germline V gene has CDR1 SGHDT and CDR2 YYEEEE. J lost 4 bases, V lost 5 bases, and 4 bases had no gene match. The CDR3 has 14 residues. The CDR3 loop reads CASRLTGGADTQYF. CDR3 DNA: TGTGCCAGCAGACTGACAGGGGGCGCAGATACGCAGTATTTT.

The chain combines TRBV7-2 with TRBJ2-7, with TRBD2 matching over 10 bases. Trimming cost V 4 bases and J 5 bases; bases outside gene matches: 11. CDR3 length equals 16 residues. CDR1 and CDR2 from the germline V gene are SGHTA and FQGNSA. The CDR3 here is CASSYSEASGSHEQYF. The DNA of the CDR3 is TGTGCCAGCAGCTACTCCGAGGCTAGCGGGAGCCACGAGCAGTACTTC. Complete variable domain (other parts from reference TRBV7-2 and TRBJ2-7): GAGVSQSPSNKVTEKGKDVELRCDPISGHTALYWYRQSLGQGLEFLIYFQGNSAPDKSGLPSDRFSAERTGGSVSTLTIQRTQQEDSAVYLCASSYSEASGSHEQYFGPGTRLTVT.